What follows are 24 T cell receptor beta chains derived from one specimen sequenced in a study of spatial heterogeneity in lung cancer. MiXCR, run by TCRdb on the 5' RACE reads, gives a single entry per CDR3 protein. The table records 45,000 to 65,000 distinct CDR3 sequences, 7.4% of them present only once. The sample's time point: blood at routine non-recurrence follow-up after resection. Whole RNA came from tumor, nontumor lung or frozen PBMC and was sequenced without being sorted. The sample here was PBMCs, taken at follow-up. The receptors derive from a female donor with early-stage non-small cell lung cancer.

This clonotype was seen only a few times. The CDR3 reads CASRLARASGGRSYEQYF. DNA of the CDR3: TGTGCAAGTCGCTTAGCGCGCGCTAGCGGGGGCCGATCATACGAGCAGTACTTC. This chain uses TRBV12-2 with TRBJ2-7; TRBD2, the D gene given by the table, was not confirmed from the DNA. TRBV12-2 is deemed a pseudogene. This CDR3 is 18 amino acids long.

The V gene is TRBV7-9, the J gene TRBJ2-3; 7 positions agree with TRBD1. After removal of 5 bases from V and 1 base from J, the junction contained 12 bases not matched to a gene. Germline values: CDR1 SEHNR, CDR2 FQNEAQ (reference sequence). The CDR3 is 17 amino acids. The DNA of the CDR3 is TGTGCCAGCAGCACCCTTACCAAGGACAGGCGCACAGATACGCAGTATTTT. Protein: CASSTLTKDRRTDTQYF. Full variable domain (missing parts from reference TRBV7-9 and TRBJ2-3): DTGVSQNPRHKITKRGQNVTFRCDPISEHNRLYWYRQTLGQGPEFLTYFQNEAQLEKSRLLSDRFSAERPKGSFSTLEIQRTEQGDSAMYLCASSTLTKDRRTDTQYFGPGTRLTVL.

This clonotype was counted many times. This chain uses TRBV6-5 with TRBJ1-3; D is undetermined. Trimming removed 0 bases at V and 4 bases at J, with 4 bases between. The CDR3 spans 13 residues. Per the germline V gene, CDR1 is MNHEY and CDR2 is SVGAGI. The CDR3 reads CASSYSWGNTIYF. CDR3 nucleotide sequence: TGTGCCAGCAGTTACTCGTGGGGAAACACCATATATTTT.

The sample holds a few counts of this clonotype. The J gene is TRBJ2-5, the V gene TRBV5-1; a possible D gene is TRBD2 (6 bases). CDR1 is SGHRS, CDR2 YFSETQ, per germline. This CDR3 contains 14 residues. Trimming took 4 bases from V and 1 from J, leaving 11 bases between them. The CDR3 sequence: CASSQGTPQETQYF. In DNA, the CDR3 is TGCGCCAGCAGCCAAGGGACTCCCCAAGAGACCCAGTACTTC.

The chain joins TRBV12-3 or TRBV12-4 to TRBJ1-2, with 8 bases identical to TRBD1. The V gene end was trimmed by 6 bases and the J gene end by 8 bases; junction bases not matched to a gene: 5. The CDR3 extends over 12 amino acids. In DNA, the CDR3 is TGTGCCAGCAGCCAGGGGGCGCGGGGCTACACCTTC. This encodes CASSQGARGYTF.

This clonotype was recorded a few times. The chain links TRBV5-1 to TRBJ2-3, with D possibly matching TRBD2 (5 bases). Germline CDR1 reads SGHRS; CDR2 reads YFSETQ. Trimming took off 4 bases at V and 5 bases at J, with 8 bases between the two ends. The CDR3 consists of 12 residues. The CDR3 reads CASSVSVDTQYF. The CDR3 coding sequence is TGCGCCAGCAGCGTTAGCGTAGATACGCAGTATTTT.

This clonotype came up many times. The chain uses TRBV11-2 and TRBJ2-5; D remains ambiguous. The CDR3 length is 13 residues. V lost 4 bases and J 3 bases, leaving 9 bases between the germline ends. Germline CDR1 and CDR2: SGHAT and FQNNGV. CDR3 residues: CASSYGVEETQYF. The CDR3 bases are TGTGCCAGCAGCTATGGGGTGGAAGAGACCCAGTACTTC.

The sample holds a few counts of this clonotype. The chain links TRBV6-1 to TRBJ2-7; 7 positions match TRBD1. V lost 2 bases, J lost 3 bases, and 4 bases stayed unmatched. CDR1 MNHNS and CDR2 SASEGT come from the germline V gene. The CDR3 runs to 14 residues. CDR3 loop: CASSESRGSYEQYF. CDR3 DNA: TGTGCCAGCAGTGAATCCAGGGGGAGCTACGAGCAGTACTTC.

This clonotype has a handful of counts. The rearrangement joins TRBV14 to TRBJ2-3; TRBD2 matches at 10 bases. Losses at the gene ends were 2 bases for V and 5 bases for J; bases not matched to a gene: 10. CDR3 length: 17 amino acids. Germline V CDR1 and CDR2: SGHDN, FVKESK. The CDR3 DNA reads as TGTGCCAGCAGCCAACCGCGGTCTAGCGGGGGAAAAGATACGCAGTATTTT. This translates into CASSQPRSSGGKDTQYF.

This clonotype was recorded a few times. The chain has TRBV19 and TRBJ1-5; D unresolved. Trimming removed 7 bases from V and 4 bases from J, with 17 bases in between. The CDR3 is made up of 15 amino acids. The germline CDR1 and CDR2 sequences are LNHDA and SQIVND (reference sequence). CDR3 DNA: TGTGCCAGTAAAAGATGGGGAGGCCTTAATCAGCCCCAGCATTTT. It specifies CASKRWGGLNQPQHF. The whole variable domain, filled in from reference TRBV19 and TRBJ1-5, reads DGGITQSPKYLFRKEGQNVTLSCEQNLNHDAMYWYRQDPGQGLRLIYYSQIVNDFQKGDIAEGYSVSREKKESFPLTVTSAQKNPTAFYLCASKRWGGLNQPQHFGDGTRLSIL.

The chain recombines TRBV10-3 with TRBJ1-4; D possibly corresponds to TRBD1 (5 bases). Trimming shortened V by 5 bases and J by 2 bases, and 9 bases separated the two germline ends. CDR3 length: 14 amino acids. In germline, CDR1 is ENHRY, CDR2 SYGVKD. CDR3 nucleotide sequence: TGTGCCATCAGTAAAGGGGCCACTAATGAAAAACTGTTTTTT. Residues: CAISKGATNEKLFF.

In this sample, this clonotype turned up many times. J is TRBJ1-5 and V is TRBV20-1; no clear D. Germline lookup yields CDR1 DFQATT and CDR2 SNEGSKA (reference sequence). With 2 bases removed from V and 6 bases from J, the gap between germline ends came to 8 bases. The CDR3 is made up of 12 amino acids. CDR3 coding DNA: TGCAGTGCTAGATCCAACACTCAGCCCCAGCATTTT. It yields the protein CSARSNTQPQHF.

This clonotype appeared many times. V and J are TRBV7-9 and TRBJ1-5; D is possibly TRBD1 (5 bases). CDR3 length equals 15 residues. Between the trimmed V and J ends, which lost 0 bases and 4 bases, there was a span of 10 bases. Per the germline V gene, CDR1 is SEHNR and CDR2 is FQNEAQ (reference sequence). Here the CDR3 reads CASSLARDGNQPQHF. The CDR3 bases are TGTGCCAGCAGCTTAGCGCGGGACGGGAATCAGCCCCAGCATTTT.

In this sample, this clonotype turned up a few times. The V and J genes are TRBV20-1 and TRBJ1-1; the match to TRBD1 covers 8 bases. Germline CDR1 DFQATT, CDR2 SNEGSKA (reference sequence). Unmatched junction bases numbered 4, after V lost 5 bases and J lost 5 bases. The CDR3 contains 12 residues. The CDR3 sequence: CSARRQGTEAFF. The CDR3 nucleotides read TGCAGTGCTCGTCGACAGGGGACTGAAGCTTTCTTT.

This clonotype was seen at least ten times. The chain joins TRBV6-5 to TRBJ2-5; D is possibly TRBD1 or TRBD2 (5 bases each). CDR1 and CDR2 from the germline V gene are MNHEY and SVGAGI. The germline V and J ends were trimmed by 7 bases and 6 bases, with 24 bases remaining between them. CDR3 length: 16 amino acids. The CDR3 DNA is TGTGCCAGCAAGGCCGCTGGCCCCGGGACGGAGAAGACCCAGTACTTC. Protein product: CASKAAGPGTEKTQYF.

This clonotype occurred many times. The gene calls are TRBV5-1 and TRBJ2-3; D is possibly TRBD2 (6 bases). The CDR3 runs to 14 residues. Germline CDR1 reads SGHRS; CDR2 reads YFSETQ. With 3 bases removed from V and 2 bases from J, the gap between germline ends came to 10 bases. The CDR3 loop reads CASSWGGDTDTQYF. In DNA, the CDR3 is TGCGCCAGCAGCTGGGGCGGGGACACAGATACGCAGTATTTT.

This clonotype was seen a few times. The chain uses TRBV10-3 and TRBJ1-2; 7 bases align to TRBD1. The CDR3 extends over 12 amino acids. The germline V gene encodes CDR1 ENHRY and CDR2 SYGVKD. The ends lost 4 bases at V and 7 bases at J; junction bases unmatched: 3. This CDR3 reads CAISATGSGYTF. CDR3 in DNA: TGTGCCATCAGTGCGACAGGGTCTGGCTACACCTTC.

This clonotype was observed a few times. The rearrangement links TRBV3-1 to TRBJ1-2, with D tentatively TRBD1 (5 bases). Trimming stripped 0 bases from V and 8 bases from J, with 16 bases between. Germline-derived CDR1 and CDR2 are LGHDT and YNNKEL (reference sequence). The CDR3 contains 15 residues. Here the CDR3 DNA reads TGTGCCAGCAGCCAAGAATTACGCAGGGTTGACGGCTACACCTTC. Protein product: CASSQELRRVDGYTF.

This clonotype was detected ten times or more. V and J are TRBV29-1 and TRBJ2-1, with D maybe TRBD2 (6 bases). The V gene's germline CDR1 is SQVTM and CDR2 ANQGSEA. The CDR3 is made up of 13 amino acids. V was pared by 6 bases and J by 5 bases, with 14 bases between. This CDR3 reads CSVGSYSNNEQFF. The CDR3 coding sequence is TGCAGCGTCGGGAGTTATTCAAACAATGAGCAGTTCTTC.

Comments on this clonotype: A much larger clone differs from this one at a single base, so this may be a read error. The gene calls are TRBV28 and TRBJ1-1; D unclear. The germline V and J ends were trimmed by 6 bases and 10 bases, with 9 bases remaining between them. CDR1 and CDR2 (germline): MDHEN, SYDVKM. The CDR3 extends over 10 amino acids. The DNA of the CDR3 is TGTGCCAGCAGAAACCGCGTAGCTTTCTTT. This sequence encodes CASRNRVAFF.

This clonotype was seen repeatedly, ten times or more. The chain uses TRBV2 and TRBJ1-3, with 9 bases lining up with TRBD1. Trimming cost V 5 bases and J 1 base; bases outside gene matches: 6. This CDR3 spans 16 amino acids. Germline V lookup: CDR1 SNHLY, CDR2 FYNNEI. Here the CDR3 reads CASSYPGTGSGNTIYF. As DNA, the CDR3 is TGTGCCAGCAGTTATCCCGGGACAGGGTCTGGAAACACCATATATTTT.

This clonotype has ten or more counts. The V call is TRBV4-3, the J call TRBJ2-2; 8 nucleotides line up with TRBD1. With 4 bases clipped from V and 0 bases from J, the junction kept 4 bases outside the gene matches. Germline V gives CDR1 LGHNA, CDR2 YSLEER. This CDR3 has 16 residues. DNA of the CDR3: TGCGCCAGCAGCCGAACACAGGGGGCGAACACCGGGGAGCTGTTTTTT. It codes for CASSRTQGANTGELFF.

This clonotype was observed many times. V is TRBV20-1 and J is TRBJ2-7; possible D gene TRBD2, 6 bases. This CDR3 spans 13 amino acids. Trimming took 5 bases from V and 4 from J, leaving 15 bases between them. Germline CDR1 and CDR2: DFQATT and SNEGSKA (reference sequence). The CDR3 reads CSAPRDLSYEQYF. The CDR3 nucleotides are TGCAGTGCTCCCCGGGACTTGTCGTACGAGCAGTACTTC.

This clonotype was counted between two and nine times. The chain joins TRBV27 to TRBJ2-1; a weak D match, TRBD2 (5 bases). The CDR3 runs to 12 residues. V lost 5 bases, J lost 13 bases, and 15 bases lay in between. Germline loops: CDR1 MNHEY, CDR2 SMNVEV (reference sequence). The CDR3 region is CASSHRTERQFF. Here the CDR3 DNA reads TGTGCCAGCAGTCATCGGACTGAAAGACAGTTCTTC.